The sequence of this T cell receptor beta chain was determined in a study of immune evolution from preneoplasia to lung adenocarcinoma. Study conclusions and caveats: Later-stage lesions appeared to have more T cells, more diversity, less clonality. Top clone share appeared to fall from AAH through AIS, MIA, adenocarcinoma.

Two lung cancer pathologists independently confirmed each histologic diagnosis. The length of the CDR3 is 16 residues. From germline, CDR1 is SGHRS and CDR2 YFSETQ. V dropped 1 base and J dropped 6; count of bases not matched to a gene: 12. A note on this clone: Antigen: not known.

Generated by immunoSEQ multiplex PCR, the TCRdb table keeps only in-frame clones and is missing some. Found here are several thousand clones, 86% of them singletons; the top ten hold roughly 7%. The sequence came from a donor of 70 years or more with lung adenocarcinoma. The chain joins TRBV5-1 to TRBJ2-7; 8 bases line up with TRBD2. Sequenced sample: FFPE minimally invasive lung adenocarcinoma tissue. The chain's CDR3 is CASSLYTTSGLSEQYF. The CDR3 DNA follows: TGCGCCAGCAGCTTGTACACTACTAGCGGTCTGAGCGAGCAGTACTTC. The full variable domain, in which reference TRBV5-1 and TRBJ2-7 provide the parts outside the CDR3, is KAGVTQTPRYLIKTRGQQVTLSCSPISGHRSVSWYQQTPGQGLQFLFEYFSETQRNKGNFPGRFSGRQFSNSRSEMNVSTLELGDSALYLCASSLYTTSGLSEQYFGPGTRLTVT.